Following are 17 T cell receptor beta chains from one sample sequenced in a study of T cells in localized non-small cell lung cancer. Sequencing was performed with immunoSEQ multiplex PCR; in TCRdb, only in-frame clones are kept and a portion is missing. This sample yields over a thousand clones, of which approximately 29% are seen a single time; about 8.5% belongs to the top ten. The sequencing used lung tumor tissue, collected before any cancer treatment. The receptors shown here come from a male donor older than 55 with stage I squamous cell lung carcinoma.

The CDR3 coding sequence is TGTGCCAGCAGTGCGGCCATGGGCTATGGCTACACCTTC. This sequence encodes CASSAAMGYGYTF. V usage is TRBV6-8 and J usage is TRBJ1-2; D not resolved. Deletions cut 5 bases from V and 4 bases from J, with 11 bases between. The germline gives CDR1 MNHGY, CDR2 SAAAGT. The CDR3 is 13 amino acids.

V and J are TRBV19 and TRBJ2-3; the D gene is possibly TRBD1 (6 bases). The CDR3 covers 16 residues. CDR1 is LNHDA, CDR2 SQIVND, per germline (reference sequence). V dropped 6 bases and J dropped 0 bases, with 16 bases sitting between them. Here the CDR3 reads CASSTGPPSSTDTQYF. The CDR3 coding sequence is TGTGCCAGTAGCACAGGGCCCCCCTCTAGCACAGATACGCAGTATTTT. The full variable domain, in which reference TRBV19 and TRBJ2-3 provide the parts outside the CDR3, is DGGITQSPKYLFRKEGQNVTLSCEQNLNHDAMYWYRQDPGQGLRLIYYSQIVNDFQKGDIAEGYSVSREKKESFPLTVTSAQKNPTAFYLCASSTGPPSSTDTQYFGPGTRLTVL.

This chain joins TRBV18 and TRBJ2-7; 8 bases fit TRBD1. The V and J ends lost 6 bases and 3 bases, in that order; junction bases with no gene match: 7. CDR1 KGHSH and CDR2 LQKENI come from the germline V gene. There are 14 residues in the CDR3. DNA of the CDR3: TGTGCCAGCTCCCTGGGACAGGTGATCTACGAGCAGTACTTC. The encoded protein is CASSLGQVIYEQYF.

This clone is large. This chain joins TRBV9 and TRBJ2-3, with 10 bases identical to TRBD2. Germline CDR1 SGDLS, CDR2 YYNGEE. This CDR3 spans 15 amino acids. Losses at the gene ends were 3 bases for V and 3 bases for J; bases not matched to a gene: 4. CDR3 amino acids: CASSELAGGTDTQYF. CDR3 bases: TGTGCCAGCAGCGAATTAGCGGGAGGTACAGATACGCAGTATTTT.

This rearrangement joins TRBV4-1 to TRBJ2-2; 7 bases are shared with TRBD1. CDR3 length: 16 amino acids. Per the germline V gene, CDR1 is MGHRA and CDR2 is YSYEKL. After removal of 0 bases from V and 4 bases from J, the junction contained 5 bases not matched to a gene. The CDR3 is CASSQEGGRVTGELFF. DNA of the CDR3: TGCGCCAGCAGCCAAGAAGGGGGCAGGGTCACCGGGGAGCTGTTTTTT.

V is TRBV15 and J is TRBJ1-1; unclear D gene. From germline, CDR1 is LNHNV and CDR2 YYDKDF (reference sequence). The CDR3 is made up of 14 amino acids. The V end was cut by 7 bases, the J end by 5 bases, with 17 bases between. The CDR3 sequence: CATTERGARTEAFF. CDR3 DNA: TGTGCCACCACTGAACGGGGTGCGCGAACTGAAGCTTTCTTT.

The chain combines TRBV30 with TRBJ2-1, with 8 nucleotides matching TRBD2. This CDR3 comprises 14 residues. The junction had 6 bases not matched to a gene; V was cut back by 0 bases and J by 8 bases. CDR1 and CDR2 from the germline V gene are GTSNPN and SVGIG (reference sequence). The CDR3 is CAWSVNGRGYEQFF. CDR3 nucleotide sequence: TGTGCCTGGAGTGTAAACGGGAGGGGGTATGAGCAGTTCTTC.

This chain joins TRBV18 and TRBJ2-1; D is possibly TRBD1 or TRBD2 (7 bases each). The CDR3 covers 13 residues. V gave up 3 bases and J gave up 10 bases, with 13 bases separating them. Germline V gene sequence: CDR1 KGHSH, CDR2 LQKENI. The CDR3 DNA reads TGTGCCAGCTCACCGGGGGGGACAGACGAGCAGTTCTTC. Its protein is CASSPGGTDEQFF.

This clone was picked up a small number of times. This rearrangement joins TRBV5-1 to TRBJ2-1, with unresolved D. V lost 2 bases, J lost 5 bases, and 14 bases lay in between. Germline CDR1 is SGHRS and CDR2 is YFSETQ. The CDR3 length is 15 residues. The CDR3 is CASSFLPTANNEQFF. CDR3 coding DNA: TGCGCCAGCAGCTTCCTCCCGACGGCAAACAATGAGCAGTTCTTC.

This clone was seen only a few times. V is TRBV12-2 and J is TRBJ1-2; TRBD1 is the table's D call, not checked against the DNA. TRBV12-2 is listed as a pseudogene. The CDR3 spans 14 residues. This chain's CDR3 is CATPRGQIGYGYTF. CDR3 bases: TGTGCCACCCCCAGGGGGCAGATTGGATATGGCTACACCTTC.

This clone qualifies as medium-sized. CDR3 DNA: TGTGCCAGCAGCTTACTCGGTCTGTCAGGGGAAGAGACCCAGTACTTC. Its translation is CASSLLGLSGEETQYF. The chain is built from TRBV7-5 and TRBJ2-5; the table's TRBD1 call for D was not verified on the DNA. TRBV7-5 is an annotated pseudogene. The CDR3 spans 16 residues.

CDR3 sequence reads: CASSLLAGGRNEQFF. The DNA of the CDR3 is TGTGCCAGCAGCTTGCTAGCGGGAGGGAGGAATGAGCAGTTCTTC. The V and J genes are TRBV11-3 and TRBJ2-1; 12 nucleotides align to TRBD2. J gave up 7 bases and V 3 bases, and 4 bases lay outside the gene matches. The germline gives CDR1 SGHNT, CDR2 YENEEA. There are 15 residues in the CDR3.

The rearrangement joins TRBV5-1 to TRBJ2-3; a possible D gene is TRBD2 (6 bases). CDR1 and CDR2 from the germline V gene are SGHRS and YFSETQ. The CDR3 runs 14 residues. Trimming cost V 5 bases and J 6 bases, with 16 bases left between them. The CDR3 loop reads CASRDTGARDTQYF. The CDR3 region has the DNA TGCGCCAGCAGGGATACGGGAGCGAGGGATACGCAGTATTTT. Together with reference TRBV5-1 and TRBJ2-3, the CDR3 gives the full variable domain: KAGVTQTPRYLIKTRGQQVTLSCSPISGHRSVSWYQQTPGQGLQFLFEYFSETQRNKGNFPGRFSGRQFSNSRSEMNVSTLELGDSALYLCASRDTGARDTQYFGPGTRLTVL.

By share of the sample, this clone is medium-sized. The chain links TRBV6-4 to TRBJ1-1; D gene unclear. Trimming removed 6 bases at V and 1 base at J, with 3 bases between. Germline assignment: CDR1 MRHNA and CDR2 SNTAGT. CDR3 size: 11 residues. The CDR3 region is CASRRNTEAFF. CDR3 DNA: TGTGCCAGCAGACGGAACACTGAAGCTTTCTTT.

The V and J genes are TRBV19 and TRBJ2-2; possible D gene TRBD1, 6 bases. CDR1 and CDR2 from the germline V gene are LNHDA and SQIVND (reference sequence). This CDR3 is built from 15 residues. The V gene lost 3 bases and the J gene lost 4 bases, with 12 bases spanning the gap. In nucleotides, the CDR3 is TGTGCCAGTAGTATGCAGGGGCTATCCACCGGGGAGCTGTTTTTT. Translating it yields CASSMQGLSTGELFF.

This clone was counted between two and nine times. The read gets to within 1 residue of the CDR3 end, and the germline J gene fills in the rest. The rearrangement joins TRBV6-1 to TRBJ1-1; D gene uncertain. V lost 1 base, J lost 1 base, and 4 bases lay in between. The CDR3 totals 13 residues. In germline, CDR1 is MNHNS, CDR2 SASEGT. The CDR3 sequence is CASSEGPNTEAFF. Partial CDR3 DNA: TGTGCCAGCAGTGAAGGACCGAACACTGAAGCTTTC.

V is TRBV11-3 and J is TRBJ1-2, with 11 nucleotides matching TRBD1. Losses at the gene ends were 4 bases for V and 5 bases for J; bases not matched to a gene: 6. The CDR3 loop spans 15 amino acids. Germline values: CDR1 SGHNT, CDR2 YENEEA. The CDR3 DNA sequence: TGTGCCAGCAGCTCCGGGACAGGGGGTTTGTATGGCTACACCTTC. Translation: CASSSGTGGLYGYTF.